These 7 T cell receptor beta chains originate from one sample sequenced in a study of blood T cell repertoires in COVID-19. Produced via immunoSEQ multiplex PCR; TCRdb's table is partial and in-frame only. Seen here are about 180,000 clones, around 85% observed once, and the top ten hold approximately 11%. The sample comprised peripheral blood. The receptors come from a human donor with active or convalescent COVID-19. The donor label of this sample is uncertain.

The genes are TRBV28 and TRBJ1-1; D remains unclear. Trimming shortened V by 3 bases and J by 8 bases, and 13 bases separated the two germline ends. Germline-derived CDR1 and CDR2 are MDHEN and SYDVKM. This CDR3 region has 13 residues. The CDR3 DNA follows: TGTGCCAGCAGTTTCATTCTGGCCCCAGAAGCTTTCTTT. Amino acid sequence: CASSFILAPEAFF.

This clone has only a few counts. The chain joins TRBV11-2 to TRBJ2-7, with 11 bases matching TRBD1. The germline V gene encodes CDR1 SGHAT and CDR2 FQNNGV. The CDR3 covers 18 residues. J lost 0 bases, V lost 6 bases, and 13 bases had no gene match. CDR3 sequence (DNA): TGTGCCAGCAGTCCACTTCGCCGGGACAGGGGGGCCTCCTACGAGCAGTACTTC. Translation: CASSPLRRDRGASYEQYF.

There are a few counts of this clone. The rearrangement joins TRBV18 to TRBJ1-3, with D possibly matching TRBD1 (5 bases). The CDR3 has 17 amino acids. The V end lost 1 base, the J end lost 0 bases, and 13 bases lay between the germline ends. The germline gives CDR1 KGHSH, CDR2 LQKENI. CDR3 nucleotide sequence: TGTGCCAGCTCACCACTTGCAGGGATCATCTCTGGAAACACCATATATTTT. Its protein product is CASSPLAGIISGNTIYF.

The CDR3 here is CASSIVGTVYYEQYF. The CDR3 region has the DNA TGTGCCAGTAGTATAGTCGGGACAGTCTACTACGAGCAGTACTTC. V is TRBV19 and J is TRBJ2-7, with TRBD1 matching 7 bases. CDR1 LNHDA and CDR2 SQIVND come from the germline V gene (reference sequence). After removal of 1 base from V and 3 bases from J, the junction contained 6 bases not matched to a gene. The CDR3 has 15 amino acids.

V is TRBV19 and J is TRBJ2-3, with TRBD1 identical over 7 bases. After removal of 7 bases from V and 1 base from J, the junction contained 8 bases not matched to a gene. CDR3 length: 15 amino acids. Germline CDR1 and CDR2: LNHDA and SQIVND (reference sequence). Here the CDR3 reads CASKPIDRGTDTQYF. The CDR3 region has the DNA TGTGCCAGTAAGCCGATCGACAGGGGCACAGATACGCAGTATTTT.

V usage is TRBV6-4 and J usage is TRBJ2-1; 11 positions agree with TRBD2. Germline-derived CDR1 and CDR2 are MRHNA and SNTAGT. V was clipped by 3 bases and J by 5 bases; unmatched bases: 6. The CDR3 extends over 16 amino acids. In DNA form, the CDR3 reads TGTGCCAGCAGTGATTATAGCGGGGGGGGTGACAATGAGCAGTTCTTC. This sequence encodes CASSDYSGGGDNEQFF.

The chain is built from TRBV5-1 and TRBJ1-6, with D maybe TRBD1 (5 bases). CDR1 and CDR2 (germline): SGHRS, YFSETQ. Trimming pared 5 bases from V and 6 bases from J, leaving 24 bases between. The CDR3 contains 18 residues. CDR3 nucleotides: TGCGCCAGCAGTTCGGACATTCCAAGTAGTTTCGGTAATTCACCCCTCCACTTT. Translation: CASSSDIPSSFGNSPLHF.